Shown below are 3 T cell receptor beta chains from a single sample sequenced in a study of long-term antiretroviral therapy in people with HIV. Runs used v3.0 of the immunoSEQ assay and were done at survey level. TCRdb's copy holds only in-frame clones and misses some; the assay was immunoSEQ multiplex PCR. The sample holds about 12,000 clones, 83% seen once. The sample in question was unsorted PBMCs, obtained 3.4 years after starting antiretroviral therapy. These receptors all stem from a middle-aged man with HIV.

This chain's CDR3 is CASSSGQGLDEQFF. The CDR3 DNA is TGCGCCAGCAGCTCGGGACAGGGACTCGATGAGCAGTTCTTC. The chain uses TRBV5-1 and TRBJ2-1; 9 nucleotides match TRBD1. Germline V gene sequence: CDR1 SGHRS, CDR2 YFSETQ. The CDR3 extends over 14 amino acids. The V and J ends lost 3 bases and 8 bases, in that order; junction bases with no gene match: 6.

This clone was recorded only once. The genes are TRBV28 and TRBJ1-2; 9 bases map to TRBD1. Germline V gives CDR1 MDHEN, CDR2 SYDVKM. CDR3 length: 15 amino acids. V dropped 7 bases and J dropped 5; count of bases not matched to a gene: 11. The CDR3 loop is CASTRQGVQVYGYTF. CDR3 in DNA: TGTGCCAGCACTCGACAGGGGGTACAGGTGTATGGCTACACCTTC.

This sequence joins TRBV6-5 and TRBJ2-1; 8 positions agree with TRBD1. The CDR3 loop spans 14 amino acids. Trimming cost V 7 bases and J 6 bases; bases outside gene matches: 8. Germline lookup yields CDR1 MNHEY and CDR2 SVGAGI. CDR3 in amino acids: CASKPGQASNEQFF. CDR3 DNA sequence: TGTGCCAGCAAACCGGGACAGGCAAGCAATGAGCAGTTCTTC.